Sequencing of this T cell receptor beta chain was carried out in a study of T cell repertoires in cytomegalovirus infection. Study information: Both CMV infection and a matching HLA type were indicated by public TCR beta signatures. General study results and limits: Summed public TCR beta family frequency identified CMV carriers bearing the relevant HLA. Predominance within the ex vivo response was attributable to HLA-C-restricted CMV-specific TCR beta clonotypes.

To note about this clonotype: Its antigen is not known.

MiXCR, run by TCRdb on the reads, gives a single entry per CDR3 protein. This sample has about 250,000 distinct CDR3 sequences, with approximately 15% found just once. CDR1 is SNHLY, CDR2 FYNNEI, per germline. This CDR3 spans 12 amino acids. The J segment lost 11 bases and the V segment lost 5 bases, leaving 6 bases of the junction unmatched. The receptor's source is a human donor in good health (CMV status not recorded). Some clones in this sample may be carry-over from other donors' samples. Sample: CD8+ T cells from PBMCs. V is TRBV2 and J is TRBJ2-1; 7 positions agree with TRBD1. The CDR3 is CASSTTGVQQFF. CDR3 nucleotides: TGTGCCAGCAGTACTACAGGGGTTCAGCAGTTCTTC.